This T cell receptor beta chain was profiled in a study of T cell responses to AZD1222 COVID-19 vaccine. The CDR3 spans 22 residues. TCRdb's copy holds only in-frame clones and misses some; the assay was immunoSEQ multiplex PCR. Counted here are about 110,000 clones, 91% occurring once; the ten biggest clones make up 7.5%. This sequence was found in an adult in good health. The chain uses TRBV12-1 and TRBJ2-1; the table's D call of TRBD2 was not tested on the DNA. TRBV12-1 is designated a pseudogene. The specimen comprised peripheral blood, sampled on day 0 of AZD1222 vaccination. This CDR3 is CASTLSRPEREYLKGSYNEQFF. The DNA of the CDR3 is TGTGCCAGCACCTTATCCCGCCCCGAGCGGGAGTATCTCAAGGGCTCCTACAATGAGCAGTTCTTC.